A selection of T cell receptor beta chains follows, all from one sample in a study of T-cell reconstitution after alpha-beta-depleted transplantation in children. TCRdb re-derived calls from the PCR reads in MiXCR, one entry per CDR3 protein. The sample lists a few hundred thousand distinct CDR3 sequences; around 10% were seen once. This material consisted of PBMCs, taken before TCRalphabeta/CD19-depleted stem cell transplant. The source of these receptors is a boy younger than two with acute myeloid leukemia, due to receive a stem cell transplant. Each CDR3 is given without its conserved first and last residue. The order of the fields is J gene, V gene, CDR3 protein.

>TRBJ2-7|TRBV6-5
ASRMGLFSYEQY
>TRBJ1-1|TRBV7-9
ASSLYRDSLEAF
>TRBJ2-1|TRBV10-3
AIRAESSYNEQF
>TRBJ2-7|TRBV12-3/TRBV12-4
ASSLGTGVFEQY
>TRBJ2-7|TRBV6-6
ASSWGRDYEQY
>TRBJ2-3|TRBV20-1
SARGWGVSTDTQY
>TRBJ2-7|TRBV12-3/TRBV12-4
ASSDRTVQGHEQY
>TRBJ1-2|TRBV7-2
ASSLNNYGYT
>TRBJ2-5|TRBV27
ASTPGPPQETQY
>TRBJ2-2|TRBV24-1
ATSVGSVPTGELF
>TRBJ2-7|TRBV5-6
ASSFPGEAYEQY
>TRBJ2-3|TRBV4-3
ASSHVLGTRTQY
>TRBJ2-5|TRBV7-2
ASIPGSLAGGQETQY
>TRBJ2-5|TRBV7-2
ASSLEMGRPLGTQY
>TRBJ1-1|TRBV20-1
SARAWRDSAVRAF
>TRBJ2-3|TRBV24-1
ATGTGRATDTQY
>TRBJ2-5|TRBV5-1
ASSVLGGAQETQY
>TRBJ2-1|TRBV5-1
ASSHLDSLNNEQF
>TRBJ1-2|TRBV6-6
ASMLLGGANGYT
>TRBJ1-1|TRBV6-5
ASTRGAEAF
>TRBJ2-7|TRBV28
ASSFKRHYEQY
>TRBJ1-2|TRBV5-1
ASSSLGADYGYT
>TRBJ2-7|TRBV7-9
ASSLVKQGALDEQY
>TRBJ1-1|TRBV29-1
SVAGVLNTEAF